A selection of T cell receptor beta chains follows, all from one sample in a study of blood T cell repertoires in COVID-19. Here immunoSEQ multiplex PCR was the method, and the copy in TCRdb shows in-frame clones only, minus some. Among 200,000 to 250,000 clones listed, approximately 84% were seen once. Sequences were obtained from PBMCs or T cells enriched from blood (not recorded which). These receptors came from a man aged 35-49 years who had recovered from COVID-19. CDR3s include the opening cysteine and the closing phenylalanine or tryptophan. D genes are given only for firm matches. Only some rows state a clone size, as once, few, many or a class for expanded clones.

J gene,D gene,V gene,clone size,CDR3 protein,CDR3 DNA
TRBJ2-2,.,TRBV6-5,.,CASSSGLLNTGELFF,TGTGCCAGCAGCTCCGGACTTTTGAACACCGGGGAGCTGTTTTTT
TRBJ2-7,TRBD2,TRBV9,.,CASSASSGRTYEQYF,TGTGCCAGCAGCGCCTCTAGCGGGAGGACCTACGAGCAGTACTTC
TRBJ2-1,TRBD1,TRBV11-2,.,CASSLGFGTGGENEQFF,TGTGCCAGCAGCTTAGGTTTTGGGACAGGGGGTGAGAATGAGCAGTTCTTC
TRBJ2-5,.,TRBV3-1/TRBV3-2,.,CASSQSSQETQYF,TGTGCCAGCAGCCAAAGTAGCCAAGAGACCCAGTACTTC
TRBJ2-1,.,TRBV15,.,CATSVRLSSYNEQFF,TGTGCCACCAGCGTACGACTTAGCTCCTACAATGAGCAGTTCTTC
TRBJ1-3,TRBD1,TRBV4-1,.,CASSRLGQGSSGNTIYF,TGCGCCAGCAGCCGACTCGGACAGGGCAGCTCTGGAAACACCATATATTTT
TRBJ1-2,.,TRBV5-6,.,CASSLGGAGYTF,TGTGCCAGCAGCTTGGGTGGGGCTGGCTACACCTTC
TRBJ1-6,.,TRBV9,.,CASTRENSYNSPLHF,TGTGCCAGCACACGGGAAAACTCCTATAATTCACCCCTCCACTTT
TRBJ2-3,TRBD2,TRBV15,.,CATSLQRGGPYTQYF,TGTGCCACCAGCCTCCAGCGGGGGGGACCCTATACGCAGTATTTT
TRBJ1-4,.,TRBV28,.,CASSRGFSNEKLFF,TGTGCCAGCAGTAGGGGGTTTTCTAATGAAAAACTGTTTTTT
TRBJ1-4,.,TRBV6-5,.,CASSYSRVADEKLFF,TGTGCCAGCAGTTACTCGAGAGTGGCGGATGAAAAACTGTTTTTT
TRBJ2-1,.,TRBV10-3,few,CAINGGGGSYNEQFF,TGTGCCATCAACGGCGGCGGTGGTTCCTACAATGAGCAGTTCTTC
TRBJ2-7,TRBD1,TRBV5-4,.,CASSLDGQGAREQYF,TGTGCCAGCAGCTTAGACGGACAGGGGGCGAGGGAGCAGTACTTC
TRBJ1-5,.,TRBV7-9,once,CASSKGFGNQPQHF,TGTGCCAGCAGCAAGGGGTTTGGGAATCAGCCCCAGCATTTT
TRBJ1-2,TRBD1,TRBV9,.,CASSAALQGARPNYGYTF,TGTGCCAGCAGCGCAGCTTTACAGGGGGCGCGACCTAACTATGGCTACACCTTC
TRBJ1-6,TRBD1,TRBV18,.,CASSPGPGGAYSPLHF,TGTGCCAGCTCACCAGGTCCAGGGGGCGCGTATTCACCCCTCCACTTT
TRBJ2-1,TRBD1,TRBV7-9,few,CASSVDRGLYNEQFF,TGTGCCAGCAGCGTAGACAGGGGCCTCTACAATGAGCAGTTCTTC
TRBJ2-2,TRBD2,TRBV7-2,.,CASSSGGADTGELFF,TGTGCCAGCAGCTCCGGGGGGGCTGACACCGGGGAGCTGTTTTTT
TRBJ2-5,TRBD1,TRBV2,.,CASRDRDQETQYF,TGTGCCAGTCGAGACAGGGATCAAGAGACCCAGTACTTC
TRBJ1-2,.,TRBV12-3/TRBV12-4,.,CASTPGHGYTF,TGTGCCAGCACCCCGGGTCACGGCTACACCTTC
TRBJ2-7,TRBD2,TRBV9,many,CASNQGSGGYEQYF,TGTGCCAGCAACCAGGGGAGCGGGGGCTACGAGCAGTACTTC
TRBJ1-3,TRBD1,TRBV7-8,few,CASSTGAYSGNTIYF,TGTGCCAGCAGCACAGGGGCGTACTCTGGAAACACCATATATTTT
TRBJ2-3,.,TRBV29-1,.,CSVGAATPTDTQYF,TGCAGCGTTGGGGCAGCCACCCCCACAGATACGCAGTATTTT
TRBJ2-2,.,TRBV29-1,.,CSVAGSGELFF,TGCAGCGTTGCTGGTAGCGGGGAGCTGTTTTTT
TRBJ2-5,TRBD1,TRBV24-1,.,CATSPTGGGETQYF,TGTGCCACCAGCCCGACAGGGGGGGGCGAGACCCAGTACTTC
TRBJ1-6,.,TRBV11-2,.,CASSSRVNSPLHF,TGTGCCAGCAGCTCCAGGGTTAATTCACCCCTCCACTTT